The 19 T cell receptor beta chains presented below share a single source sample, sequenced in a study of shared clonotypes between healthy human individuals. Method: immunoSEQ multiplex PCR; TCRdb's copy keeps in-frame clones and lacks some. The table lists some 320,000 clones, around 87% of them singletons. The sample consisted of memory CD8+ T cells sorted from blood. The subset was: CD45RO+ cells pooled with CCR7-negative TemRA cells. These receptors were taken from a man aged 18 to 29 in good health.

In this sample, this clone turned up once. A read error is the likely source, as a far larger clone sits one nucleotide away. The genes are TRBV4-1 and TRBJ2-7; 10 bases line up with TRBD1. Per germline, CDR1 MGHRA and CDR2 YSYEKL. The trim removed 4 bases at V and 2 bases at J, leaving 2 bases unmatched. This CDR3 is built from 14 residues. The CDR3 here is CASSPGQGAYEQYF. CDR3 nucleotide sequence: TGCGCCAGCAGCCCAGGACAGGGGGCCTACGAGCAGTACTTC.

CDR3 loop: CASSNRRDYGYTF. The CDR3 DNA sequence: TGTGCCAGCAGTAACCGCAGGGACTATGGCTACACCTTC. The chain joins TRBV6-5 to TRBJ1-2; TRBD1 is a possible D gene (5 bases). The germline V gene has CDR1 MNHEY and CDR2 SVGAGI. The CDR3 spans 13 residues. V lost 5 bases, J lost 3 bases, and 10 bases lay in between.

The chain links TRBV7-8 to TRBJ2-2; 13 positions agree with TRBD2. The ends lost 5 bases at V and 4 bases at J; junction bases unmatched: 7. This CDR3 region has 17 residues. Per the germline V gene, CDR1 is SGHVS and CDR2 is FQNEAQ. CDR3 loop: CASSLGLAGLGTGELFF. Written as DNA, the CDR3 is TGTGCCAGCAGCCTGGGACTAGCGGGGCTCGGCACCGGGGAGCTGTTTTTT.

The chain links TRBV13 to TRBJ2-7; TRBD2 agrees at 10 bases. Germline CDR1 reads PRHDT; CDR2 reads FYEKMQ (reference sequence). J gave up 6 bases and V 1 base, and 9 bases lay outside the gene matches. The CDR3 spans 16 residues. The CDR3 region has the DNA TGTGCCAGCAGCTTAGAGTCCCTAGCGGGAGCCGGCGAGCAGTACTTC. Translating it yields CASSLESLAGAGEQYF.

V is TRBV27 and J is TRBJ2-1, with TRBD2 matching 8 bases. This CDR3 has 14 residues. J lost 10 bases, V lost 3 bases, and 8 bases had no gene match. Germline V lookup: CDR1 MNHEY, CDR2 SMNVEV (reference sequence). CDR3 bases: TGTGCCAGCAGTTTGATTCTAGCGGGCCCGGAGCAGTTCTTC. Encoded protein: CASSLILAGPEQFF.

The chain has TRBV6-5 and TRBJ1-6; D ambiguous. Trimming pared 0 bases from V and 13 bases from J, leaving 16 bases between. The CDR3 is made up of 15 amino acids. CDR1 and CDR2 (germline): MNHEY, SVGAGI. The CDR3 DNA is TGTGCCAGCAGTTACTCGACCGGGGAGGGAGTTCCCCTCCACTTT. This sequence encodes CASSYSTGEGVPLHF.

J is TRBJ2-1 and V is TRBV27; 10 bases map to TRBD1. The CDR3 length is 15 residues. The germline V gene encodes CDR1 MNHEY and CDR2 SMNVEV (reference sequence). The junction had 3 bases not matched to a gene; V was cut back by 3 bases and J by 4 bases. This chain's CDR3 is CASSFWTGGYNEQFF. CDR3 coding DNA: TGTGCCAGCAGTTTTTGGACAGGGGGTTACAATGAGCAGTTCTTC.

This chain connects TRBV7-2 to TRBJ2-1; a weak D match, TRBD2 (7 bases). Germline V gene lookup returns CDR1 SGHTA and CDR2 FQGNSA. Trimming shortened V by 3 bases and J by 2 bases, and 11 bases separated the two germline ends. CDR3 length: 15 amino acids. The CDR3 here is CASSFNGGPYNEQFF. DNA for the CDR3: TGTGCCAGCAGCTTTAACGGGGGGCCCTACAATGAGCAGTTCTTC.

The chain couples TRBV10-3 to TRBJ2-7; D perhaps matches TRBD2 (6 bases). Deletions cut 4 bases from V and 0 bases from J, with 16 bases between. Looked up from germline, CDR1 is ENHRY and CDR2 is SYGVKD. This CDR3 is built from 16 residues. Here the CDR3 DNA reads TGTGCCATCAGTGGGGTCCTAGCGAAGAGCTCCTACGAGCAGTACTTC. Protein product: CAISGVLAKSSYEQYF.

The chain joins TRBV6-1 to TRBJ2-5, with 12 nucleotides matching TRBD1. Trimming cost V 3 bases and J 5 bases; bases outside gene matches: 7. Germline V CDR1 and CDR2: MNHNS, SASEGT. The CDR3 covers 16 residues. This CDR3 is CASSERDRGQGETQYF. In DNA, the CDR3 is TGTGCCAGCAGTGAGAGGGACAGGGGGCAGGGGGAGACCCAGTACTTC.

The table lists this clone with a few counts. The rearrangement uses TRBV29-1 and TRBJ2-7, with no clear D. The CDR3 spans 13 residues. Looked up from germline, CDR1 is SQVTM and CDR2 is ANQGSEA. The V gene lost 8 bases and the J gene lost 0 bases, with 14 bases spanning the gap. CDR3 loop: CSFATWDSYEQYF. CDR3 nucleotide sequence: TGCAGCTTTGCGACTTGGGACTCCTACGAGCAGTACTTC.

The rearrangement uses TRBV6-6 and TRBJ2-3, with TRBD1 matching over 8 bases. The CDR3 has 16 residues. CDR1 and CDR2 (germline): MNHNY, SVGAGI (reference sequence). V trimming: 3 bases; J trimming: 6 bases; junction bases outside the gene matches: 11. The CDR3 protein is CASSYSETGVLDTQYF. DNA for the CDR3: TGTGCCAGCAGTTATTCGGAGACAGGGGTACTGGATACGCAGTATTTT.

This clone was detected only once. The chain combines TRBV7-8 with TRBJ1-5; D not certain. V was clipped by 3 bases and J by 4 bases, with 4 bases between them. The CDR3 contains 12 residues. Germline CDR1 is SGHVS and CDR2 is FQNEAQ. The CDR3 DNA sequence: TGTGCCAGCAGCTTCACAAATCAGCCCCAGCATTTT. Translated: CASSFTNQPQHF. Full variable domain (remainder filled in from reference TRBV7-8 and TRBJ1-5): GAGVSQSPRYKVAKRGQDVALRCDPISGHVSLFWYQQALGQGPEFLTYFQNEAQLDKSGLPSDRFFAERPEGSVSTLKIQRTQQEDSAVYLCASSFTNQPQHFGDGTRLSIL.

The chain joins TRBV11-2 to TRBJ2-5; 8 bases align to TRBD1. CDR3 size: 13 residues. Germline V gene data show CDR1 as SGHAT and CDR2 as FQNNGV. With 6 bases clipped from V and 1 base from J, the junction kept 1 base outside the gene matches. CDR3 loop: CASRGTGQETQYF. CDR3 sequence (DNA): TGTGCCAGCAGAGGGACAGGCCAAGAGACCCAGTACTTC.

The chain joins TRBV6-1 to TRBJ2-2; D gene ambiguous. The V and J ends lost 2 bases and 5 bases respectively, with 12 bases between them. The CDR3 sequence is 15 residues long. From germline, CDR1 is MNHNS and CDR2 SASEGT. Here the CDR3 reads CASSESVRHTGELFF. As DNA, the CDR3 is TGTGCCAGCAGTGAAAGCGTCCGGCATACCGGGGAGCTGTTTTTT.

The CDR3 nucleotides are TGTGCCAGCAGAGCCCACAGGGGCTATGGCTACACCTTC. Protein product: CASRAHRGYGYTF. This chain joins TRBV27 and TRBJ1-2; 7 positions agree with TRBD1. With V trimmed by 6 bases and J by 4 bases, 5 bases remained unmatched. CDR1 and CDR2 from the germline V gene are MNHEY and SMNVEV (reference sequence). The CDR3 consists of 13 residues.

This clone has just a few counts. CDR3 sequence: CASTPGDEQFF. The CDR3 DNA sequence: TGTGCCAGCACCCCGGGGGATGAGCAGTTCTTC. The chain employs TRBV6-6 and TRBJ2-1; maybe TRBD2 (6 bases). Germline assignment: CDR1 MNHNY and CDR2 SVGAGI (reference sequence). Trimming removed 7 bases from V and 8 bases from J, with 9 bases in between. The CDR3 runs to 11 residues.

J is TRBJ2-7 and V is TRBV27; 7 positions match TRBD2. CDR3 length: 16 residues. With 5 bases clipped from V and 2 bases from J, the junction kept 12 bases outside the gene matches. Germline values: CDR1 MNHEY, CDR2 SMNVEV (reference sequence). CDR3 DNA sequence: TGTGCCAGCAGTCCCTCCCTGGGGGAGGGAACCTACGAGCAGTACTTC. This sequence encodes CASSPSLGEGTYEQYF.

This chain links TRBV6-7 with TRBJ2-1, with TRBD1 identical over 8 bases. TRBV6-7 is designated an ORF whose function remains uncertain. The CDR3 is made up of 16 amino acids. The V gene end was trimmed by 0 bases and the J gene end by 7 bases; junction bases not matched to a gene: 8. The CDR3 is CASSYSPGGAVNEQFF. The DNA for the CDR3 is TGTGCCAGCAGTTACTCGCCAGGGGGCGCGGTAAATGAGCAGTTCTTC.